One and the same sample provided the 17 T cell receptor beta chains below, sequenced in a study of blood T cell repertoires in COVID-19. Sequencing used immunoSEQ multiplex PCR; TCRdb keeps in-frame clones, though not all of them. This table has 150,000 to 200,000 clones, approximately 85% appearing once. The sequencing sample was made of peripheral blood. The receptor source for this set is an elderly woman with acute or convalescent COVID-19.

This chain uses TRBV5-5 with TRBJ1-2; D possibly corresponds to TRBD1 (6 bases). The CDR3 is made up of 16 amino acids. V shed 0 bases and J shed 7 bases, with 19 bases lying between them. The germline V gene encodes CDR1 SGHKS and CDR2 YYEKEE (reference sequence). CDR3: CASSLVVAPGAGGYTF. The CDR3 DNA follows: TGTGCCAGCAGCTTGGTGGTTGCTCCAGGGGCGGGTGGCTACACCTTC.

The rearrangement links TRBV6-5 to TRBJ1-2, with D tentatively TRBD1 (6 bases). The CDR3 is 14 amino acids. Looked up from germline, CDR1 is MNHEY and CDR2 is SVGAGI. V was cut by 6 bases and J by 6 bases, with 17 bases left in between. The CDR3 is CASRFDSGTNGYTF. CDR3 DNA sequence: TGTGCCAGCAGGTTCGATTCCGGGACAAATGGCTACACCTTC.

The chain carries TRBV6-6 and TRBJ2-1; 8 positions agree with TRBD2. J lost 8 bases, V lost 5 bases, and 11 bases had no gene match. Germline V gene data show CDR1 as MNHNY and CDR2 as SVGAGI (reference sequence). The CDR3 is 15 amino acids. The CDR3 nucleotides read TGTGCCAGCAGTCACCCCGGGACTAGATCTTATGAGCAGTTCTTC. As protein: CASSHPGTRSYEQFF.

The CDR3 bases are TGTGCCAGCAGCCAAGCGCGGGGCCGGGGTGATACGCAGTATTTT. This translates into CASSQARGRGDTQYF. The V call is TRBV3-1 (or the pseudogene TRBV3-2), the J call TRBJ2-3, with D perhaps matching TRBD2 (6 bases). Trimming took off 1 base at V and 6 bases at J, with 14 bases between the two ends. This CDR3 comprises 15 residues. The germline CDR1 and CDR2 sequences are LGHDT and YNNKEL (reference sequence).

CDR3 sequence reads: CSVPSPQGTDTQYF. The CDR3 DNA is TGCAGCGTCCCGTCCCCCCAGGGCACAGATACGCAGTATTTT. The chain combines TRBV29-1 with TRBJ2-3; D ambiguous. Germline V gene sequence: CDR1 SQVTM, CDR2 ANQGSEA. CDR3 length equals 14 residues. V gave up 6 bases and J gave up 1 base, with 14 bases separating them.

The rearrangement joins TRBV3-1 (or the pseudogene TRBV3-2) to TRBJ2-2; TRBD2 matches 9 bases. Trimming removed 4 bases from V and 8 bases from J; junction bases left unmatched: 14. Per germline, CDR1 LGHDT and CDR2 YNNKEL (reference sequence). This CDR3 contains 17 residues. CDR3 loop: CASSPNMAAGGLGELFF. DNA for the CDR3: TGTGCCAGCAGCCCCAATATGGCAGCGGGGGGCCTAGGGGAGCTGTTTTTT.

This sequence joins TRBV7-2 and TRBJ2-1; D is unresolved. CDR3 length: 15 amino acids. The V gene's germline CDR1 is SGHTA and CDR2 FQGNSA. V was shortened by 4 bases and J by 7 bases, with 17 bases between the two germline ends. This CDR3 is CASSYDFGRGNEQFF. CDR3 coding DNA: TGTGCCAGCAGCTACGACTTTGGCCGTGGGAATGAGCAGTTCTTC. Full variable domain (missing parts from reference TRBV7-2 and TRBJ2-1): GAGVSQSPSNKVTEKGKDVELRCDPISGHTALYWYRQSLGQGLEFLIYFQGNSAPDKSGLPSDRFSAERTGGSVSTLTIQRTQQEDSAVYLCASSYDFGRGNEQFFGPGTRLTVL.

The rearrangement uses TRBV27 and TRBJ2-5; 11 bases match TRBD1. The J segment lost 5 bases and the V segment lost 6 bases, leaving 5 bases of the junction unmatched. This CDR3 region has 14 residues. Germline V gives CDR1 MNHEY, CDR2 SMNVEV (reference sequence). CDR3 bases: TGTGCCAGCAGCCGGACAGGGGGCTTGGAGACCCAGTACTTC. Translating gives CASSRTGGLETQYF.

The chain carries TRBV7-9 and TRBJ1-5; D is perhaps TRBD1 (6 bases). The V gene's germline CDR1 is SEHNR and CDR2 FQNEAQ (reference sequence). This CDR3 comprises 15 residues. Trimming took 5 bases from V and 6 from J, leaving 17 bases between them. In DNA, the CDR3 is TGTGCCAGCAGCCGGACCGAGGGGGAACCTCAGCCCCAGCATTTT. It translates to CASSRTEGEPQPQHF.

The CDR3 coding sequence is TGTGCAAGTCGCTTAGGATCAGGGGACCCGTGCTCTGGAAACACCATATATTTT. This gives the protein CASRLGSGDPCSGNTIYF. V is TRBV12-2 and J is TRBJ1-3; TRBD1, as called in the table, went unchecked against the DNA. TRBV12-2 is annotated as a pseudogene. This CDR3 comprises 18 residues.

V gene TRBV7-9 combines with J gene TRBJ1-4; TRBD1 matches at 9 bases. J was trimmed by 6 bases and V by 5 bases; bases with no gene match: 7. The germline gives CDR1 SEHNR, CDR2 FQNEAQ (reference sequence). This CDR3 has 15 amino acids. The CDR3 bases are TGTGCCAGCAGCCACCAAGGGACAGGGCATGAAAAACTGTTTTTT. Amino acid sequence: CASSHQGTGHEKLFF.

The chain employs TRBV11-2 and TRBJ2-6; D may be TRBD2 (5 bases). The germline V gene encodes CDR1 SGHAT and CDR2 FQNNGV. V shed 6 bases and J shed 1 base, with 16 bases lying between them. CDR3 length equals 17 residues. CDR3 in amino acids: CASRTISGGSGANVLTF. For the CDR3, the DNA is TGTGCCAGCAGGACTATCTCGGGTGGTTCTGGGGCCAACGTCCTGACTTTC.

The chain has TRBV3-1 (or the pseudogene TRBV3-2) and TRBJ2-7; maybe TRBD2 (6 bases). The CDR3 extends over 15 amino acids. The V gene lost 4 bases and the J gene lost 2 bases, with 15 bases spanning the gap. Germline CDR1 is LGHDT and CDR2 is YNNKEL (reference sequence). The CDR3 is CASSLEGGLTYEQYF. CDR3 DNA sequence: TGTGCCAGCAGCCTGGAAGGAGGACTAACCTACGAGCAGTACTTC.

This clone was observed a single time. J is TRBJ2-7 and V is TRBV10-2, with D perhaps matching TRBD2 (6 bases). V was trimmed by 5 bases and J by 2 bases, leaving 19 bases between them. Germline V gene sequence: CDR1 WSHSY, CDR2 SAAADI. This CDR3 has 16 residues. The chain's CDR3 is CASSKFGTLTAYEQYF. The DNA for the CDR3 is TGCGCCAGCAGTAAATTCGGGACTCTCACGGCCTACGAGCAGTACTTC.

In DNA form, the CDR3 reads TGTGCCAGCAGTGGAATCGGGACAGGGGACAGTGGAAACACCATATATTTT. Its protein is CASSGIGTGDSGNTIYF. V usage is TRBV6-1 and J usage is TRBJ1-3; TRBD1 matches at 10 bases. This CDR3 spans 17 amino acids. Germline V lookup: CDR1 MNHNS, CDR2 SASEGT. The ends lost 4 bases at V and 3 bases at J; junction bases unmatched: 9.

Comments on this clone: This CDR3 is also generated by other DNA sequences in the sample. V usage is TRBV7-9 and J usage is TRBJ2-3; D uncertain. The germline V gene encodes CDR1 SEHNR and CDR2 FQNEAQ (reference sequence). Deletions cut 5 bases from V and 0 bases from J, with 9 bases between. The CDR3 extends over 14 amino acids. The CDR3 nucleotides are TGTGCCAGCAGCCTTACCGGGAGCACAGATACGCAGTATTTT. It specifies CASSLTGSTDTQYF.

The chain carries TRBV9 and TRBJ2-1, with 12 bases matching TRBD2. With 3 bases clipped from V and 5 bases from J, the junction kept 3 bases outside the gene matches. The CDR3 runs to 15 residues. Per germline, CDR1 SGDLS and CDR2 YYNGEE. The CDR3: CASSATSGGHNEQFF. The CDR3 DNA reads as TGTGCCAGCAGCGCGACTAGCGGGGGCCACAATGAGCAGTTCTTC.